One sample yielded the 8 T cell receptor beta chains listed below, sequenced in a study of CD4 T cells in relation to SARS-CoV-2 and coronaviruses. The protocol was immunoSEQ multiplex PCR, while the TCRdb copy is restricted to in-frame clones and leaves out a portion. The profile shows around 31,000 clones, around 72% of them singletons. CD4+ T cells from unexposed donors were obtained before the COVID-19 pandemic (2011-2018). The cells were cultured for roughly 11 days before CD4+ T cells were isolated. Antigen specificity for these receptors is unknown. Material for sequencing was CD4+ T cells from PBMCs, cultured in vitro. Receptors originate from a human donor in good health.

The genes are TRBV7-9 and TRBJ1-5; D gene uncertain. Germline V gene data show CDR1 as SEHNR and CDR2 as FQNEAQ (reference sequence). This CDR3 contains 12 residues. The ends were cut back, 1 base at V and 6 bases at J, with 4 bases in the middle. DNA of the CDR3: TGTGCCAGCAGCTTAGAGGGTCAGCCCCAGCATTTT. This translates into CASSLEGQPQHF. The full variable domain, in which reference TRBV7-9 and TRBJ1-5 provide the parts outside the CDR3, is DTGVSQNPRHKITKRGQNVTFRCDPISEHNRLYWYRQTLGQGPEFLTYFQNEAQLEKSRLLSDRFSAERPKGSFSTLEIQRTEQGDSAMYLCASSLEGQPQHFGDGTRLSIL.

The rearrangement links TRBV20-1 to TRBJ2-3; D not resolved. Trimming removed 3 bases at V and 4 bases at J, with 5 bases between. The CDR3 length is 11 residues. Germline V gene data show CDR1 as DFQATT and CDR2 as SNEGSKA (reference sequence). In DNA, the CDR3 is TGCAGTGCTAGTGTCGCAGATACGCAGTATTTT. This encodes CSASVADTQYF.

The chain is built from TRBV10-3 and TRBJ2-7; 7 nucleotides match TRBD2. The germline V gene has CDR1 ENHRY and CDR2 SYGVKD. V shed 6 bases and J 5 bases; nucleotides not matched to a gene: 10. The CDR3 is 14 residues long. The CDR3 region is CAISPDSGGNEQYF. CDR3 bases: TGTGCCATCAGCCCTGACTCGGGAGGTAACGAGCAGTACTTC.

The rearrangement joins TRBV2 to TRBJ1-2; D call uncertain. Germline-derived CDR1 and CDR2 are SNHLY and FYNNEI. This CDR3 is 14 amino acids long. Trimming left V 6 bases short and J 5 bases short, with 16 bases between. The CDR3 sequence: CASSVVSGRYGYTF. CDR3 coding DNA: TGTGCCAGCAGCGTTGTGTCAGGCCGATATGGCTACACCTTC.

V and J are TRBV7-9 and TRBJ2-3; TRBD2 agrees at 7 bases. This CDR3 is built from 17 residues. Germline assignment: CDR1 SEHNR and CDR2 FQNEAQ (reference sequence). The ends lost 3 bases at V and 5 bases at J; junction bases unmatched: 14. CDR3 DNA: TGTGCCAGCAGCTTGGGGCGAGGGAGGGCCGGTTTAGATACGCAGTATTTT. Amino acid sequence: CASSLGRGRAGLDTQYF.

CDR3 bases: TGTGCCAGCAGCTTAGAGGGAGGGCCCTCCTACGAGCAGTACTTC. Amino acids: CASSLEGGPSYEQYF. V gene TRBV11-3 combines with J gene TRBJ2-7, with 7 nucleotides matching TRBD2. This CDR3 spans 15 amino acids. Looked up from germline, CDR1 is SGHNT and CDR2 is YENEEA. Trimming removed 0 bases from V and 0 bases from J; junction bases left unmatched: 2.

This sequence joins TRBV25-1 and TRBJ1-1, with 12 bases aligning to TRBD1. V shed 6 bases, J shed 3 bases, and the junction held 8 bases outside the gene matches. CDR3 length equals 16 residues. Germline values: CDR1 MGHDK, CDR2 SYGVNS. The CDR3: CASRPGTGGWYTEAFF. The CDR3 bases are TGTGCCAGCAGACCCGGGACAGGGGGCTGGTACACTGAAGCTTTCTTT. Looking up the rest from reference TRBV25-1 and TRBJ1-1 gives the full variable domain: EADIYQTPRYLVIGTGKKITLECSQTMGHDKMYWYQQDPGMELHLIHYSYGVNSTEKGDLSSESTVSRIRTEHFPLTLESARPSHTSQYLCASRPGTGGWYTEAFFGQGTRLTVV.

The DNA of the CDR3 is TGTGCCAGCAGTTACAGGGCAGCCCTCAAAGCTTTCTTT. This codes for CASSYRAALKAFF. This rearrangement joins TRBV12-3 or TRBV12-4 to TRBJ1-1, with a tentative D call TRBD1 (6 bases). Trimming pared 4 bases from V and 9 bases from J, leaving 15 bases between. The CDR3 is 13 residues long.